The rows below give T cell receptor beta chains drawn from one sample of a study of tumor-infiltrating lymphocytes in primary liver carcinoma. TCRdb fed the multiplex PCR reads into MiXCR, producing one record per CDR3 protein. The sample contains some 190,000 distinct CDR3 sequences, around 60% of which appear only once. The sequenced sample was peripheral blood. The receptors derive from a man aged 35-49 years with primary liver carcinoma and hepatitis B virus infection. CDR3s include the opening cysteine and the closing phenylalanine or tryptophan. The D gene is left open where the match is weak. Clone size appears in some rows only: once, few, many, or a class for an expanded clone.

J gene | D gene | V gene | clone size | CDR3 DNA | CDR3 protein
TRBJ2-6 | TRBD1 | TRBV7-8 | NA | TGTGCCAGCAGCCGCCGGACAGGGCCTCAACTCGGAACTGGGGCCAACGTCCTGACTTTC | CASSRRTGPQLGTGANVLTF
TRBJ2-2 | TRBD1 | TRBV6-2/TRBV6-3 | few | TGTGACAGCAGCCGAGACAGGGGTGGCACCGGGGAGCTGTTTTTT | CDSSRDRGGTGELFF
TRBJ2-7 | TRBD2 | TRBV11-2 | NA | TGTGCCAGCAGCTTGGAAGGACTAGAGGCCTACGAGCAGTACTTC | CASSLEGLEAYEQYF
TRBJ2-1 | NA | TRBV5-4 | NA | TGTGCCAGCAGCTTGGTAGGTGGCCACAATGAGCAGTTCTTC | CASSLVGGHNEQFF
TRBJ2-7 | NA | TRBV11-2 | NA | TGTGCCAGCAGCCCTGGAGGTGCGTACGATCAGTACTTC | CASSPGGAYDQYF
TRBJ2-1 | NA | TRBV4-2 | NA | TGTGCCAGCAGCCAAGATCTGAGACTTTCCAATGAGCAGTTCTTC | CASSQDLRLSNEQFF
TRBJ2-5 | NA | TRBV11-2 | NA | TGTGCCAGAAGCTTAGTGGTCCCTGGAGAGACCCAGTACTTC | CARSLVVPGETQYF
TRBJ1-5 | NA | TRBV28 | NA | TGTGTCAGCAGAAAAACAAGGGGGGCTCAGCCCCAGCATTTT | CVSRKTRGAQPQHF
TRBJ2-1 | TRBD2 | TRBV11-2 | NA | TGTGCCAGCAGCCCCGGAGTGGCGGGAGGAGAGAATGAGCAGTTCTTC | CASSPGVAGGENEQFF
TRBJ2-7 | TRBD1 | TRBV5-5 | few | TGTGCCAGCAGCCCGACCCTACAGGGGGTACAGTACTTC | CASSPTLQGVQYF
TRBJ2-5 | NA | TRBV5-4 | NA | TGTGCCAGCAGGACCACAGAGGAAGAGACCCAGTACTTC | CASRTTEEETQYF
TRBJ2-7 | NA | TRBV28 | NA | TGTGCCAGCAGTTCCGATCGCCACGAGCAGTACTTC | CASSSDRHEQYF
TRBJ2-2 | TRBD1 | TRBV11-2 | many | TGTGCCAGCAGCTTAGGAGGGGGCGCGACCGGGGAGCTGTTTTTT | CASSLGGGATGELFF
TRBJ2-7 | NA | TRBV12-3/TRBV12-4 | NA | TGTGCCAGCAGTGCTCGCGGAGCCGAGTCCTACGACCAGTACTTC | CASSARGAESYDQYF
TRBJ2-1 | TRBD1 | TRBV5-4 | NA | TGTGCCAGCAGCTTAAAGACAGGGAGCAATGAGCAGTTCTTC | CASSLKTGSNEQFF
TRBJ2-7 | TRBD2 | TRBV11-2 | NA | TGTGCCAGCATCTTACTAGCGGGAGCGGCCTACGAGCAGTGTTTC | CASILLAGAAYEQCF
TRBJ2-1 | NA | TRBV11-3 | many | TGTGCCAGCAGCTTGGCAGGCGCCGCCTACAATGAGCAGTTCTTC | CASSLAGAAYNEQFF
TRBJ1-1 | NA | TRBV11-1 | NA | TGTGCCAGCAGCTCCCCGCCGGGGGGGATAAACACTGAAGCTTTCTTT | CASSSPPGGINTEAFF
TRBJ1-1 | NA | TRBV12-3/TRBV12-4 | NA | TGTGCCAGCAGCAGGACGGGGGGAGACGGGTGGGACACTGAAGCTTTCTTT | CASSRTGGDGWDTEAFF
TRBJ2-5 | TRBD1 | TRBV7-8 | few | TGTGCCAGCAGCGTCCCGGGACAGGGGGCGCGGGAGACCCAGTACTTC | CASSVPGQGARETQYF
TRBJ2-2 | TRBD2 | TRBV10-3 | few | TGTGCCATCAGTCCCAGTAGCGGGAGGCCGGGAACCGGGGAGCTGTTTTTT | CAISPSSGRPGTGELFF
TRBJ2-7 | TRBD1 | TRBV6-6 | NA | TGTACCAGCAGTTACTTGATAGGGGGCGACGGGTACGAGCAGTACTTC | CTSSYLIGGDGYEQYF
TRBJ2-1 | NA | TRBV11-1 | NA | TGCGCCAGCAGTTCCCCGTCGACAGCTGTCAATGAGCAGTTCTTC | CASSSPSTAVNEQFF
TRBJ2-1 | NA | TRBV12-3/TRBV12-4 | NA | TGTGCCAGCAGTTTATCGACGGACAATGAGCAGTTCTTC | CASSLSTDNEQFF
TRBJ2-3 | TRBD2 | TRBV28 | few | TGTGCCAGCAGCCTTAGCGGGAGTGACGATACGCAGTATTTT | CASSLSGSDDTQYF
TRBJ2-1 | TRBD2 | TRBV7-9 | few | TGTGCCAGCAGCTTAGTCCTAGCGGGCAATGAGCAGTTCTTC | CASSLVLAGNEQFF
TRBJ2-2 | NA | TRBV6-5 | NA | TGTGCCAGCAGTTACGGGAGCCAGCACACCGGGGAGCTGTTTTTT | CASSYGSQHTGELFF
TRBJ2-2 | NA | TRBV29-1 | NA | TGCAGCGTTAATAGCGTTGTCGGGGAGCTGTTTTTT | CSVNSVVGELFF
TRBJ1-4 | NA | TRBV13 | NA | TGCGTCAGCAAGGGGTCTACGGCGGGAAAACTGTTTTTT | CVSKGSTAGKLFF
TRBJ2-7 | NA | TRBV12-3/TRBV12-4 | NA | TGTGCCAGCAGTTCCCTAGCCGGGTCCTACGAGCAGTACTTC | CASSSLAGSYEQYF
TRBJ2-7 | NA | TRBV29-1 | NA | TGCAGCGTCCTAACTAGCTACGAGCAGTACTTC | CSVLTSYEQYF
TRBJ1-1 | NA | TRBV11-3 | many | TGTGCCAGCAGCTTTCAGGGAGAGAACACTGAAGCTTTCTTT | CASSFQGENTEAFF
TRBJ1-1 | NA | TRBV10-3 | NA | TGTGCCATCGGTGCAGGGGAGACTGAAGCTTTCTTT | CAIGAGETEAFF